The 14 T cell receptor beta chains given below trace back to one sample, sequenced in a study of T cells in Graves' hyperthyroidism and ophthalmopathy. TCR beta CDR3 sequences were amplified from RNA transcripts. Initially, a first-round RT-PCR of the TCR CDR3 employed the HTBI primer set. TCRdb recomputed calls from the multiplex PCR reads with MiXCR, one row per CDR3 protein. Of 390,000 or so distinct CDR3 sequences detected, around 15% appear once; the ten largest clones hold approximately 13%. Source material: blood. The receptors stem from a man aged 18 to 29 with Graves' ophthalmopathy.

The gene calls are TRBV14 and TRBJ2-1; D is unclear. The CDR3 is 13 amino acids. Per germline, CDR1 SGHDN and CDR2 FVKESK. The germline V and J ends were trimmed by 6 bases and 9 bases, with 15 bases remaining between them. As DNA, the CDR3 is TGTGCCAGCAGTGATACAAGGTTGGGTGAGCAGTTCTTC. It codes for CASSDTRLGEQFF.

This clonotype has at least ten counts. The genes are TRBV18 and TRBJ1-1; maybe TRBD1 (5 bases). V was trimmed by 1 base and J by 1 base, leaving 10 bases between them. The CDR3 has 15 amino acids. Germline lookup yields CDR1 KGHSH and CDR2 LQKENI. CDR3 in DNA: TGTGCCAGCTCACCACAAACGGGGCAGAACACTGAAGCTTTCTTT. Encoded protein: CASSPQTGQNTEAFF.

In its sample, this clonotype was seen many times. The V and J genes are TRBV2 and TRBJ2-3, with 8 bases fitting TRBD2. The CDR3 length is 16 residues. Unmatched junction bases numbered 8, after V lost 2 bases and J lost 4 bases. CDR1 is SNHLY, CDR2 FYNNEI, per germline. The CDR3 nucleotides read TGTGCCAGCAGTGAACTATCGGGGGGGCCAGCAGATACGCAGTATTTT. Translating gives CASSELSGGPADTQYF. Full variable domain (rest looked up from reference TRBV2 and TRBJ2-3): EPEVTQTPSHQVTQMGQEVILRCVPISNHLYFYWYRQILGQKVEFLVSFYNNEISEKSEIFDDQFSVERPDGSNFTLKIRSTKLEDSAMYFCASSELSGGPADTQYFGPGTRLTVL.

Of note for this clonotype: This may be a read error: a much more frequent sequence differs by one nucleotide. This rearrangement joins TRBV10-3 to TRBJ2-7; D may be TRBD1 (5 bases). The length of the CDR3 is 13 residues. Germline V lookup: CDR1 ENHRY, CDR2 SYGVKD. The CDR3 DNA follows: TGTGCCATCAGTCCAGGGAATGCCTACGGGCAGTACTTC. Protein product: CAISPGNAYGQYF.

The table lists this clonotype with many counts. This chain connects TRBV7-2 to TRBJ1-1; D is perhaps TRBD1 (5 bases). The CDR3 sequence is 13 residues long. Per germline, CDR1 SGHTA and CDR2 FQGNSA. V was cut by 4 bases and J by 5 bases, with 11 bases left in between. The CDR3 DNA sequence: TGTGCCAGCAGCTACCGCTGGGGGACTGAAGCTTTCTTT. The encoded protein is CASSYRWGTEAFF.

Here the CDR3 DNA reads TGCGCCAGCACCATCGACAGGGGGGAAGAGACCCAGTACTTC. This encodes CASTIDRGEETQYF. The chain carries TRBV5-1 and TRBJ2-5, with TRBD1 identical over 9 bases. This CDR3 contains 14 residues. The V gene end was trimmed by 6 bases and the J gene end by 3 bases; junction bases not matched to a gene: 6. The germline CDR1 and CDR2 sequences are SGHRS and YFSETQ.

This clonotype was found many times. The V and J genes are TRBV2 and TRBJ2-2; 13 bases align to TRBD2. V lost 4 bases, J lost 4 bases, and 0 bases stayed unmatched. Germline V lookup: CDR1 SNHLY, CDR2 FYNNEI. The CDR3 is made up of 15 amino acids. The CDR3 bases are TGTGCCAGCAGTGGACTAGCGGGAGGCACCGGGGAGCTGTTTTTT. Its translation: CASSGLAGGTGELFF. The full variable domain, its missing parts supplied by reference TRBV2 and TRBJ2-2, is EPEVTQTPSHQVTQMGQEVILRCVPISNHLYFYWYRQILGQKVEFLVSFYNNEISEKSEIFDDQFSVERPDGSNFTLKIRSTKLEDSAMYFCASSGLAGGTGELFFGEGSRLTVL.

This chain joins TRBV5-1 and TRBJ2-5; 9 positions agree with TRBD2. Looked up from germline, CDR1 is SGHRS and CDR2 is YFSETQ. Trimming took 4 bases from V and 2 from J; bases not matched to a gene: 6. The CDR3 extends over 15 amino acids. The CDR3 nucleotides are TGCGCCAGCAGCGGCTCGACTAGCGGACAAGAGACCCAGTACTTC. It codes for CASSGSTSGQETQYF.

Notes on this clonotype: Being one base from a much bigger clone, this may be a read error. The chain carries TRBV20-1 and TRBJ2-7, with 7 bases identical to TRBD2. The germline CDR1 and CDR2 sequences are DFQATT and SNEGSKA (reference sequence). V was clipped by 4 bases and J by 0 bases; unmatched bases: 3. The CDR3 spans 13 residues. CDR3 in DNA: TGCAGTGCTACAACTAGCGCCTCCTACGAGCAGTACTTC. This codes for CSATTSASYEQYF.

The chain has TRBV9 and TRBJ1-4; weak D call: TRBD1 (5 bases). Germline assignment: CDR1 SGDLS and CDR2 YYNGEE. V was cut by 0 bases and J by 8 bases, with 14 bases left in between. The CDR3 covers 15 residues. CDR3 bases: TGTGCCAGCAGCGTAGAGTCCAGGGTAGGGGAAAAACTGTTTTTT. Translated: CASSVESRVGEKLFF.

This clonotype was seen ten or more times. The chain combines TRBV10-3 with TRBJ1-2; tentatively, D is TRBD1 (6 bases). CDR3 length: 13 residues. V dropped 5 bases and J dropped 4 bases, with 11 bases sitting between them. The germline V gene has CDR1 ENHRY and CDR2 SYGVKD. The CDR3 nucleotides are TGTGCCATCAGTAGTCTAGGGGGCTATGGCTACACCTTC. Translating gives CAISSLGGYGYTF.

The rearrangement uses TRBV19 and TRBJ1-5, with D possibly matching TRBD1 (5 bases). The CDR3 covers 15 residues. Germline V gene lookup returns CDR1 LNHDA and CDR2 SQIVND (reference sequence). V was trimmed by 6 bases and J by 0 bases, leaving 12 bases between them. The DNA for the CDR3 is TGTGCCAGTAGCCCGGCTCAGGGTAGCAATCAGCCCCAGCATTTT. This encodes CASSPAQGSNQPQHF. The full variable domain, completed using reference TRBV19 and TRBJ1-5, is DGGITQSPKYLFRKEGQNVTLSCEQNLNHDAMYWYRQDPGQGLRLIYYSQIVNDFQKGDIAEGYSVSREKKESFPLTVTSAQKNPTAFYLCASSPAQGSNQPQHFGDGTRLSIL.

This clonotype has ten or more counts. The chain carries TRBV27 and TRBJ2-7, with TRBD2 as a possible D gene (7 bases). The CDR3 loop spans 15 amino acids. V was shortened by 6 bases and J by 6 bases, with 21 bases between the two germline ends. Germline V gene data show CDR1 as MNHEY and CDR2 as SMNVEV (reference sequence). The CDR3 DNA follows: TGTGCCAGCAGCAGCTACAGGGCGGGAGTCGGCGAGCAGTACTTC. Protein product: CASSSYRAGVGEQYF.

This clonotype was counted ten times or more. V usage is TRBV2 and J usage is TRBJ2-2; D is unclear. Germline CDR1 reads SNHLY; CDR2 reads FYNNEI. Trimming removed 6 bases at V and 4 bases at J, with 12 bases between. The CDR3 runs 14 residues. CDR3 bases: TGTGCCAGCAGCATCTCAGGTCCCACCGGGGAGCTGTTTTTT. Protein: CASSISGPTGELFF.